A single sample gave rise to the 22 T cell receptor beta chains below, sequenced in a study of vaccination and CD4 T cells after COVID-19. For these TCRs, the target antigens are not known. The treatment is: roughly nine-day PBMC culture with coronavirus spike peptide pools or control peptides (ViraFEST assay). Once obtained from cultured CD4+ T cells, the DNA was sequenced using the Oncomine TCR Beta short-read assay. Each CDR3 protein is one row after TCRdb ran MiXCR on the PCR reads. In the table there are roughly 17,000 distinct CDR3 sequences, less than 50% of which are singletons. Specimen: CD4+ T cells from blood, cultured in vitro, collected before SARS-CoV-2 vaccination. The source is a human donor who had recovered from COVID-19.

This chain uses TRBV19 with TRBJ1-5; a possible D gene is TRBD1 (6 bases). This CDR3 has 15 amino acids. Trimming stripped 4 bases from V and 3 bases from J, with 13 bases between. Germline V gives CDR1 LNHDA, CDR2 SQIVND (reference sequence). The CDR3 reads CASSNPTGNNQPQHF. The CDR3 DNA is TGTGCCAGTAGTAATCCGACAGGAAACAATCAGCCCCAGCATTTT.

This chain uses TRBV7-2 with TRBJ2-5; D ambiguous. In germline, CDR1 is SGHTA, CDR2 FQGNSA. CDR3 length equals 15 residues. V lost 5 bases to trimming and J lost 1 base, with 14 bases between them. The CDR3 region is CASSPQTGIQETQYF. DNA for the CDR3: TGTGCCAGCAGCCCGCAGACTGGGATCCAAGAGACCCAGTACTTC.

This rearrangement joins TRBV7-2 to TRBJ1-2; the match to TRBD1 covers 10 bases. The CDR3 has 16 amino acids. Unmatched junction bases numbered 4, after V lost 1 base and J lost 2 bases. Germline V gene lookup returns CDR1 SGHTA and CDR2 FQGNSA. The CDR3, as DNA: TGTGCCAGCAGCTTAGGAACGGGACAGGGGAACTATGGCTACACCTTC. As protein: CASSLGTGQGNYGYTF.

This clonotype was counted a few times. The chain combines TRBV6-2 or TRBV6-3 with TRBJ2-5; D is unclear. The CDR3 has 15 residues. Looked up from germline, CDR1 is MNHEY and CDR2 is SVGEGT. V gave up 9 bases and J gave up 1 base, with 18 bases separating them. CDR3 in DNA: TGTGCCAGGAAGTCGGGCAGTAGTTCCCAAGAGACCCAGTACTTC. It is translated as CARKSGSSSQETQYF.

This clonotype appeared a few times. The chain uses TRBV15 and TRBJ1-2; D is possibly TRBD1 (5 bases). CDR3 length: 14 residues. Germline V gene sequence: CDR1 LNHNV, CDR2 YYDKDF (reference sequence). V was cut by 3 bases and J by 8 bases, with 16 bases left in between. The CDR3 region has the DNA TGTGCCACCAGCAGGGGAGGGACCGTTGGGGGCTACACCTTC. Its protein product is CATSRGGTVGGYTF.

The V gene is TRBV15, the J gene TRBJ2-1, with 9 bases aligning to TRBD1. Germline CDR1 and CDR2: LNHNV and YYDKDF (reference sequence). Trimming took 0 bases from V and 2 from J; bases not matched to a gene: 8. This CDR3 has 18 amino acids. The DNA of the CDR3 is TGTGCCACCAGCAGAGATCGGACAGGGGAAGGGACCTACAATGAGCAGTTCTTC. As protein: CATSRDRTGEGTYNEQFF.

The rearrangement uses TRBV7-2 and TRBJ1-1; the D is unclear. The CDR3 covers 15 residues. V lost 5 bases to trimming and J lost 0 bases, with 13 bases between them. CDR1 and CDR2 (germline): SGHTA, FQGNSA. As DNA, the CDR3 is TGTGCCAGCAGCGTTGACTGGGGTCTGAACACTGAAGCTTTCTTT. It specifies CASSVDWGLNTEAFF.

This rearrangement joins TRBV10-2 to TRBJ2-2; D not certain. V lost 0 bases to trimming and J lost 6 bases, with 8 bases between them. Germline loops: CDR1 WSHSY, CDR2 SAAADI. CDR3 length: 14 amino acids. The CDR3 is CASSESVGPGELFF. As DNA, the CDR3 is TGCGCCAGCAGTGAGTCCGTGGGCCCCGGGGAGCTGTTTTTT.

With regard to this clonotype: A read error may be the cause here, since a much bigger clone is one base away. The gene calls are TRBV20-1 and TRBJ1-2; possible D gene TRBD1, 5 bases. This CDR3 has 14 amino acids. Germline V gene lookup returns CDR1 DFQATT and CDR2 SNEGSKA (reference sequence). CDR3 protein: CSARKTGTRYGHTF. Here the CDR3 DNA reads TGCAGTGCTAGAAAGACCGGGACGAGGTATGGCCACACCTTC.

The gene calls are TRBV20-1 and TRBJ1-1; 9 bases map to TRBD1. After removal of 2 bases from V and 2 bases from J, the junction contained 0 bases not matched to a gene. The CDR3 has 13 amino acids. Germline CDR1 is DFQATT and CDR2 is SNEGSKA (reference sequence). This CDR3 is CSARTGGNTEAFF. The CDR3 DNA is TGCAGTGCTAGAACAGGGGGCAACACTGAAGCTTTCTTT.

This clonotype has a handful of counts. This chain uses TRBV19 with TRBJ1-5; D remains ambiguous. Germline V gives CDR1 LNHDA, CDR2 SQIVND (reference sequence). The CDR3 is made up of 14 amino acids. Trimming removed 5 bases from V and 7 bases from J, with 15 bases in between. In nucleotides, the CDR3 is TGTGCCAGTAGTCTAAGGGAGGGTTGGCAGCCCCAGCATTTT. It encodes CASSLREGWQPQHF.

This clonotype was seen a few times. This chain uses TRBV28 with TRBJ1-2; 8 bases fit TRBD1. The CDR3 extends over 14 amino acids. Per germline, CDR1 MDHEN and CDR2 SYDVKM. The V gene end was trimmed by 5 bases and the J gene end by 3 bases; junction bases not matched to a gene: 5. The CDR3 here is CASSLTGGYYGYTF. The CDR3, as DNA: TGTGCCAGCAGTCTCACAGGGGGTTACTATGGCTACACCTTC.

V usage is TRBV6-4 and J usage is TRBJ1-1, with D possibly matching TRBD1 (6 bases). This CDR3 is built from 15 residues. V lost 6 bases to trimming and J lost 0 bases, with 14 bases between them. Germline V gene lookup returns CDR1 MRHNA and CDR2 SNTAGT. CDR3 in DNA: TGTGCCAGCAGCCCAACGACAGGAGTGAACACTGAAGCTTTCTTT. Amino acids: CASSPTTGVNTEAFF.

The rearrangement uses TRBV5-1 and TRBJ1-2, with TRBD1 matching over 10 bases. V lost 3 bases, J lost 2 bases, and 7 bases stayed unmatched. Germline assignment: CDR1 SGHRS and CDR2 YFSETQ. The CDR3 sequence is 16 residues long. The CDR3 region is CASSSKGQGTNYGYTF. As DNA, the CDR3 is TGCGCCAGCAGCTCAAAGGGACAGGGGACGAACTATGGCTACACCTTC.

Only a few counts were recorded for this clonotype. The chain couples TRBV20-1 to TRBJ2-2; 8 positions match TRBD1. The CDR3 loop spans 15 amino acids. Germline V CDR1 and CDR2: DFQATT, SNEGSKA (reference sequence). V shed 2 bases and J 5 bases; nucleotides not matched to a gene: 7. In DNA, the CDR3 is TGCAGTGCTAGAAGGGACAGGTCGACTACCGGGGAGCTGTTTTTT. It translates to CSARRDRSTTGELFF.

As for this clonotype: The junction departs from germline at one end; a sequencing error may be responsible. This chain connects TRBV6-1 to TRBJ1-2; 10 nucleotides agree with TRBD1. The CDR3 spans 13 residues. Germline assignment: CDR1 MNHNS and CDR2 SASEGT. The chain's CDR3 is CTSSDRDRGGYTF. CDR3 nucleotide sequence: TGTACCAGCAGTGACAGGGACAGGGGCGGCTACACCTTC.

The rearrangement joins TRBV20-1 to TRBJ2-2; 9 bases match TRBD1. Germline assignment: CDR1 DFQATT and CDR2 SNEGSKA (reference sequence). V dropped 3 bases and J dropped 3; count of bases not matched to a gene: 5. The CDR3 has 15 amino acids. The CDR3 bases are TGCAGTGCTAGTTACGACAGGGGGGACACCGGGGAGCTGTTTTTT. It yields the protein CSASYDRGDTGELFF.

This clonotype was detected only a few times. V usage is TRBV20-1 and J usage is TRBJ2-5, with TRBD2 matching 8 bases. The CDR3 covers 13 residues. Germline assignment: CDR1 DFQATT and CDR2 SNEGSKA (reference sequence). V trimming: 7 bases; J trimming: 2 bases; junction bases outside the gene matches: 6. Written as DNA, the CDR3 is TGCAGTGTGTTGGGCGGGGGGCAAGAGACCCAGTACTTC. Translating it yields CSVLGGGQETQYF.

The V and J genes are TRBV27 and TRBJ2-6; D uncertain. Trimming took off 9 bases at V and 3 bases at J, with 6 bases between the two ends. The germline V gene encodes CDR1 MNHEY and CDR2 SMNVEV (reference sequence). This CDR3 is built from 12 residues. The CDR3 loop is CASSSGANVLTF. DNA of the CDR3: TGTGCCAGTTCTAGTGGGGCCAACGTCCTGACTTTC. Full variable domain (remainder filled in from reference TRBV27 and TRBJ2-6): EAQVTQNPRYLITVTGKKLTVTCSQNMNHEYMSWYRQDPGLGLRQIYYSMNVEVTDKGDVPEGYKVSRKEKRNFPLILESPSPNQTSLYFCASSSGANVLTFGAGSRLTVL.

This clonotype was seen more than once but under ten times. V gene TRBV6-2 or TRBV6-3 combines with J gene TRBJ2-3; unclear D gene. Trimming removed 7 bases from V and 4 bases from J, with 9 bases in between. Germline loops: CDR1 MNHEY, CDR2 SVGEGT. The CDR3 runs to 12 residues. The CDR3 is CASTHGSDTQYF. CDR3 DNA: TGTGCCAGCACCCACGGGTCAGATACGCAGTATTTT.

This clonotype occurred a few times. The rearrangement links TRBV4-1 to TRBJ2-1; unclear D gene. Trimming left V 5 bases short and J 7 bases short, with 6 bases between. CDR1 MGHRA and CDR2 YSYEKL come from the germline V gene. The CDR3 covers 11 residues. CDR3 sequence reads: CASSYRNEQFF. Here the CDR3 DNA reads TGCGCCAGCAGCTATAGAAATGAGCAGTTCTTC.

The chain combines TRBV20-1 with TRBJ2-4, with D perhaps TRBD2 (5 bases). The CDR3 runs 17 residues. V was trimmed by 4 bases and J by 3 bases, leaving 22 bases between them. CDR1 DFQATT and CDR2 SNEGSKA come from the germline V gene (reference sequence). This CDR3 is CSAMVGNRGLGKNIQYF. The CDR3 DNA sequence: TGCAGTGCTATGGTTGGGAACAGAGGGCTTGGCAAAAACATTCAGTACTTC.